Shown below are 15 T cell receptor beta chains from a single sample sequenced in a study of blood T cell repertoires in COVID-19. Repertoires were generated with immunoSEQ multiplex PCR, while TCRdb's copy carries only in-frame clones and drops some. The sample shows 50,000 to 70,000 clones, 80% to 90% of them seen only once. Sequencing was performed on peripheral blood. The receptor source for this set is a man aged 55 to 70 with active or convalescent COVID-19.

V usage is TRBV7-7 and J usage is TRBJ2-2; possibly TRBD2 for D (6 bases). Germline CDR1 and CDR2: SSHAT and FNYEAQ (reference sequence). Trimming took off 3 bases at V and 4 bases at J, with 15 bases between the two ends. This CDR3 contains 16 residues. The CDR3 DNA is TGTGCCAGCAGCTTGAATCGGGCGGGATCCACCGGGGAGCTGTTTTTT. Amino acid sequence: CASSLNRAGSTGELFF.

V gene TRBV29-1 combines with J gene TRBJ1-4; 9 bases map to TRBD1. The CDR3 runs 13 residues. J lost 7 bases, V lost 3 bases, and 3 bases had no gene match. Germline V lookup: CDR1 SQVTM, CDR2 ANQGSEA. CDR3 coding DNA: TGCAGCGTTGAGGGACAGGGAGGTGAAAAACTGTTTTTT. This gives the protein CSVEGQGGEKLFF.

This chain joins TRBV5-1 and TRBJ2-2, with 13 bases lining up with TRBD2. The V gene end was trimmed by 4 bases and the J gene end by 6 bases; junction bases not matched to a gene: 12. This CDR3 is 18 amino acids long. Germline-derived CDR1 and CDR2 are SGHRS and YFSETQ. The CDR3 reads CASSPILAGGPLAGELFF. Written as DNA, the CDR3 is TGCGCCAGCAGCCCAATACTAGCGGGGGGGCCGTTGGCCGGGGAGCTGTTTTTT. Using reference TRBV5-1 and TRBJ2-2 for the parts outside the CDR3, the full variable domain is KAGVTQTPRYLIKTRGQQVTLSCSPISGHRSVSWYQQTPGQGLQFLFEYFSETQRNKGNFPGRFSGRQFSNSRSEMNVSTLELGDSALYLCASSPILAGGPLAGELFFGEGSRLTVL.

The genes are TRBV2 and TRBJ1-6, with TRBD1 identical over 7 bases. V trimming: 4 bases; J trimming: 5 bases; junction bases outside the gene matches: 5. Germline assignment: CDR1 SNHLY and CDR2 FYNNEI. This CDR3 has 15 residues. The chain's CDR3 is CASSVRTGNNSPLHF. The CDR3 nucleotides read TGTGCCAGCAGTGTTCGGACAGGAAATAATTCACCCCTCCACTTT.

V gene TRBV12-5 combines with J gene TRBJ1-2; 9 bases are a match to TRBD1. Unmatched junction bases numbered 11, after V lost 5 bases and J lost 7 bases. The germline CDR1 and CDR2 sequences are LGHNT and FRNRAP. CDR3 length: 15 residues. The CDR3 sequence is CASGPEGTGIGGYTF. In nucleotides, the CDR3 is TGTGCTAGTGGTCCGGAGGGGACAGGGATCGGTGGCTACACCTTC.

The chain combines TRBV14 with TRBJ1-2, with D uncertain. The CDR3 consists of 16 residues. Germline V lookup: CDR1 SGHDN, CDR2 FVKESK. V was pared by 0 bases and J by 4 bases, with 15 bases between. Written as DNA, the CDR3 is TGTGCCAGCAGCCAAGAAGCCGATCACAGATTCTATGGCTACACCTTC. Protein sequence: CASSQEADHRFYGYTF. Based on the CDR3 plus reference TRBV14 and TRBJ1-2, the full variable domain is EAGVTQFPSHSVIEKGQTVTLRCDPISGHDNLYWYRRVMGKEIKFLLHFVKESKQDESGMPNNRFLAERTGGTYSTLKVQPAELEDSGVYFCASSQEADHRFYGYTFGSGTRLTVV.

This clone was detected only a few times. The V gene is TRBV5-1, the J gene TRBJ2-7; 7 nucleotides agree with TRBD1. The CDR3 is 14 residues long. CDR1 SGHRS and CDR2 YFSETQ come from the germline V gene. V shed 7 bases and J 0 bases; nucleotides not matched to a gene: 7. CDR3 sequence: CASGGQSGSYEQYF. In nucleotides, the CDR3 is TGCGCCAGCGGGGGACAGTCAGGCTCCTACGAGCAGTACTTC.

V is TRBV6-2 or TRBV6-3 and J is TRBJ2-1, with 7 positions matching TRBD2. With 4 bases clipped from V and 2 bases from J, the junction kept 8 bases outside the gene matches. Germline values: CDR1 MNHEY, CDR2 SVGEGT. The CDR3 runs 16 residues. In DNA form, the CDR3 reads TGTGCCAGCAGTTTAGCTGGGCGGGAGACCTACAATGAGCAGTTCTTC. Its translation: CASSLAGRETYNEQFF.

This chain uses TRBV7-2 with TRBJ2-7; maybe TRBD2 (6 bases). Germline V lookup: CDR1 SGHTA, CDR2 FQGNSA. The length of the CDR3 is 15 residues. V was cut by 1 base and J by 0 bases, with 10 bases left in between. CDR3 region: CASSLGDSPSYEQYF. For the CDR3, the DNA is TGTGCCAGCAGCTTAGGGGACTCTCCCTCCTACGAGCAGTACTTC. The full variable domain, completed using reference TRBV7-2 and TRBJ2-7, is GAGVSQSPSNKVTEKGKDVELRCDPISGHTALYWYRQSLGQGLEFLIYFQGNSAPDKSGLPSDRFSAERTGGSVSTLTIQRTQQEDSAVYLCASSLGDSPSYEQYFGPGTRLTVT.

The chain links TRBV7-2 to TRBJ2-5, with TRBD2 as a possible D gene (6 bases). The germline V and J ends were trimmed by 3 bases and 1 base, with 12 bases remaining between them. The CDR3 loop spans 15 amino acids. Germline CDR1 is SGHTA and CDR2 is FQGNSA. The CDR3 DNA reads as TGTGCCAGCAGCTTCCAAGGAGGGCCCCAAGAGACCCAGTACTTC. Encoded protein: CASSFQGGPQETQYF.

The chain couples TRBV2 to TRBJ2-3, with a weak D call TRBD1 (6 bases). CDR3 size: 16 residues. CDR1 is SNHLY, CDR2 FYNNEI, per germline. V was clipped by 1 base and J by 4 bases, with 15 bases between them. CDR3 DNA sequence: TGTGCCAGCAGTGAAGTCCAGGGGTACTCCCCAGATACGCAGTATTTT. It yields the protein CASSEVQGYSPDTQYF.

This clone was picked up one time. The V call is TRBV7-2, the J call TRBJ1-1, with D perhaps matching TRBD1 (5 bases). This CDR3 region has 16 residues. Germline V gives CDR1 SGHTA, CDR2 FQGNSA. V was clipped by 2 bases and J by 1 base, with 14 bases between them. Here the CDR3 DNA reads TGTGCCAGCAGCTTATGGGTTGGAACAGGGAACACTGAAGCTTTCTTT. Translated: CASSLWVGTGNTEAFF.

The chain carries TRBV5-1 and TRBJ2-1, with D perhaps TRBD1 (5 bases). This CDR3 is built from 15 residues. The germline gives CDR1 SGHRS, CDR2 YFSETQ. Between the trimmed V and J ends, which lost 3 bases and 7 bases, there was a span of 17 bases. CDR3 nucleotide sequence: TGCGCCAGCAGCTCCACGGACACCCCGGCTAATGAGCAGTTCTTC. This codes for CASSSTDTPANEQFF.

The V gene is TRBV6-6, the J gene TRBJ2-7; 9 bases fit TRBD1. V lost 3 bases to trimming and J lost 3 bases; unmatched junction nucleotides: 6. The CDR3 extends over 15 amino acids. Looked up from germline, CDR1 is MNHNY and CDR2 is SVGAGI (reference sequence). The CDR3 bases are TGTGCCAGCAGTTATTTATTGGGACAGGGCTACGAGCAGTACTTC. Its translation is CASSYLLGQGYEQYF.

The chain couples TRBV28 to TRBJ2-7; TRBD2 is a possible D gene (6 bases). V lost 4 bases, J lost 1 base, and 14 bases lay in between. CDR1 and CDR2 (germline): MDHEN, SYDVKM. There are 15 residues in the CDR3. The DNA of the CDR3 is TGTGCCAGCAGTTCTTTTAGCGGAACGTCCTACGAGCAGTACTTC. Translating it yields CASSSFSGTSYEQYF.